This T cell receptor (beta chain) was sequenced for a study of cytotoxic CD8 clonotypes in ibrutinib-treated CLL. Study at large: The taking of response samples occurred after a median approximately twelve months of treatment, with a range of 6 to 36. Study results and caveats: Clonality rose at ibrutinib response and fell back toward baseline at progression.

Libraries of TCR beta were made from roughly 2.2 micrograms of genomic DNA that came from cryopreserved PBMCs. Germline CDR1 is SGHNT and CDR2 is YYREEE (reference sequence). This CDR3 spans 13 amino acids. Using immunoSEQ multiplex PCR, the repertoire was profiled, and TCRdb retains in-frame clones only, with some absent. The sample has 150,000 or so clones; 70% to 90% are singletons. With respect to this clone: What it binds is not known.

This specimen consisted of PBMCs, obtained after 36 months of ibrutinib treatment. The chain couples TRBV5-4 to TRBJ2-5, with D perhaps matching TRBD1 or TRBD2 (5 bases each). The DNA end lines up better with TRBJ2-7; the J call may be wrong. This TCR derives from a human donor with chronic lymphocytic leukemia. DNA for the CDR3: TGTGCCAGCAGCACTACAGGACTTTACGAGCAGTACTTC. This translates into CASSTTGLYEQYF.